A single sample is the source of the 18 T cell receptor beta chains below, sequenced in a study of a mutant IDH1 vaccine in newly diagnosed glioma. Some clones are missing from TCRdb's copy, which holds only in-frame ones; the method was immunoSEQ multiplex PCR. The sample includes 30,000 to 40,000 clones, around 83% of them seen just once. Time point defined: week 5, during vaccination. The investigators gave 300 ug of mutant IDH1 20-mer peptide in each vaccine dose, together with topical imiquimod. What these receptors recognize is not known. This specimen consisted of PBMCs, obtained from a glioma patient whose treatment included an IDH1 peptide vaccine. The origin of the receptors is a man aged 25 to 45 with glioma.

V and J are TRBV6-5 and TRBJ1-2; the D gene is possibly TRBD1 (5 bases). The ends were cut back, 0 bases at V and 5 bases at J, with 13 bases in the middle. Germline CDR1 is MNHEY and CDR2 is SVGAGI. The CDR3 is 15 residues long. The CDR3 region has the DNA TGTGCCAGCAGTTACTCGTTAGGCCGGGGGTATGGCTACACCTTC. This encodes CASSYSLGRGYGYTF.

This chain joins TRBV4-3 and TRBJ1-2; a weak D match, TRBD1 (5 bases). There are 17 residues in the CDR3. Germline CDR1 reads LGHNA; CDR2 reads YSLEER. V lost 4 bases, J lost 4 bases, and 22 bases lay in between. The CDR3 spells CASSPKRMGQGIYGYTF. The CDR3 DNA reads TGCGCCAGCAGCCCTAAAAGGATGGGGCAGGGAATCTATGGCTACACCTTC.

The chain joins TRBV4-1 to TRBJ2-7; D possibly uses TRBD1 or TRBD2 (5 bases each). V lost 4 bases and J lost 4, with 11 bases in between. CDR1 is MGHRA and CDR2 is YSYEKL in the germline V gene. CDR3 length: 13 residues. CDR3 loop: CASSPGPRYEQYF. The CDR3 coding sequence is TGCGCCAGCAGCCCGGGACCGCGATACGAGCAGTACTTC.

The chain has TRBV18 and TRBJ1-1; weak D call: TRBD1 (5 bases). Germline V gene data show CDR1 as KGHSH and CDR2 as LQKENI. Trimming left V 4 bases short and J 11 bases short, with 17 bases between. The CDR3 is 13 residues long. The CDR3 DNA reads TGTGCCAGCTCACTAGACACCTTGGGGGACGCTTTCTTT. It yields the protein CASSLDTLGDAFF.

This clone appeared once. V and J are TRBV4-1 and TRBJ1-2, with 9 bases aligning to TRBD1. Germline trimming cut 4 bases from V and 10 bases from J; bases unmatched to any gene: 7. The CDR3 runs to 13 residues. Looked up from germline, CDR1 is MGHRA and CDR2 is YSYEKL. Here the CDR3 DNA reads TGCGCCAGCAGCCCCCGGACAGGGGTAGACTACACCTTC. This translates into CASSPRTGVDYTF.

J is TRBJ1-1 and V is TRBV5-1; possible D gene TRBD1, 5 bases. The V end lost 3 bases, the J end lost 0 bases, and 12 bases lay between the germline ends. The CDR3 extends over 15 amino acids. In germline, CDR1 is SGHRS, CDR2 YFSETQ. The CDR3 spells CASSSTGTVNTEAFF. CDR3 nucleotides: TGCGCCAGCAGCTCCACCGGGACGGTGAACACTGAAGCTTTCTTT.

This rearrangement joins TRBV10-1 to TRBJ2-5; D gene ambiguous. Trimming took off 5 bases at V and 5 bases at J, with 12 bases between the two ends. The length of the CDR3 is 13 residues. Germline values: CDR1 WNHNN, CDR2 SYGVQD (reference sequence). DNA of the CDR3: TGCGCCAGCAGTACTGAGATACGGGAGACCCAGTACTTC. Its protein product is CASSTEIRETQYF.

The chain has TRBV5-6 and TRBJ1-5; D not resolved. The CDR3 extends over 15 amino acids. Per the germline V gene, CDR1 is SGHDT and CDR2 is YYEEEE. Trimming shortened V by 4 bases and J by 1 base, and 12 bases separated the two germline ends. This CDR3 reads CASSTAGSSNQPQHF. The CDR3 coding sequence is TGTGCCAGCAGCACCGCGGGTTCGAGCAATCAGCCCCAGCATTTT.

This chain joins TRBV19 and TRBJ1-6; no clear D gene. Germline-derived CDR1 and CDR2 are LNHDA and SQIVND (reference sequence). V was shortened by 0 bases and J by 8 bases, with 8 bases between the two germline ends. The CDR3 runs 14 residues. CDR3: CASSIDTKDSPLHF. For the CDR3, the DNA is TGTGCCAGTAGTATAGATACCAAAGATTCACCCCTCCACTTT.

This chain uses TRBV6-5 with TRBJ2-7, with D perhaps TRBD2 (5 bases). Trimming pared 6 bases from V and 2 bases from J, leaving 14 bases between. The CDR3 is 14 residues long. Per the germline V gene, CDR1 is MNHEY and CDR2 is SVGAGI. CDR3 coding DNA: TGTGCCAGCAGCTCCCGTGCGGGTCCCTACGAGCAGTACTTC. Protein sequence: CASSSRAGPYEQYF.

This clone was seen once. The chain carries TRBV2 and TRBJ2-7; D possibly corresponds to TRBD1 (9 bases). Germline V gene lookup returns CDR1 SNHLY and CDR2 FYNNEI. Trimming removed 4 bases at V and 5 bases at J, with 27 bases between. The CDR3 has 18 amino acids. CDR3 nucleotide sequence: TGTGCCAGCAGTGCCGGGGGGGACCGGGACAGGGTTACCCACGAGCAGTACTTC. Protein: CASSAGGDRDRVTHEQYF.

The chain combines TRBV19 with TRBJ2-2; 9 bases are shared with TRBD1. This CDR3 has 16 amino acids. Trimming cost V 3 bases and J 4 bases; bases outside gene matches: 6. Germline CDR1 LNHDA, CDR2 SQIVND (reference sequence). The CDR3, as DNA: TGTGCCAGTAGTATCGGGGACAGGGTCCGCACCGGGGAGCTGTTTTTT. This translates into CASSIGDRVRTGELFF.

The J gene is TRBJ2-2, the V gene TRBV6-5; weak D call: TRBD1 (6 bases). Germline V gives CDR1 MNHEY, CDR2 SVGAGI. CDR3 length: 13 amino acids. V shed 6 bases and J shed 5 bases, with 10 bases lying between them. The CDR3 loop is CASSAGDTGELFF. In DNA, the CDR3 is TGTGCCAGCAGCGCAGGGGATACCGGGGAGCTGTTTTTT.

The CDR3 DNA sequence: TGTGCCAGCAGCTTAGTGGAGCTAGATACGCAGTATTTT. Its translation is CASSLVELDTQYF. V usage is TRBV7-2 and J usage is TRBJ2-3; D call uncertain. This CDR3 has 13 residues. V was clipped by 1 base and J by 5 bases, with 7 bases between them. Germline CDR1 reads SGHTA; CDR2 reads FQGNSA.

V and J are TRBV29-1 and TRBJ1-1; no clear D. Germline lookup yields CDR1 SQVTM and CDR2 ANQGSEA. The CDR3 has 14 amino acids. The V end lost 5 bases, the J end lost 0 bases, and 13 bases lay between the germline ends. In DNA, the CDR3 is TGCAGCGTTTGGAGCCCGGGAATGAACACTGAAGCTTTCTTT. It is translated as CSVWSPGMNTEAFF.

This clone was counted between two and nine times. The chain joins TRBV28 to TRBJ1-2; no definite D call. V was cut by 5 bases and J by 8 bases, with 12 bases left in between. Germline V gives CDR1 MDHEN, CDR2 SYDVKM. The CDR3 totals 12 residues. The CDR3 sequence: CASSRTIPGYTF. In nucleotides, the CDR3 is TGTGCCAGCAGTCGCACTATACCGGGCTACACCTTC.

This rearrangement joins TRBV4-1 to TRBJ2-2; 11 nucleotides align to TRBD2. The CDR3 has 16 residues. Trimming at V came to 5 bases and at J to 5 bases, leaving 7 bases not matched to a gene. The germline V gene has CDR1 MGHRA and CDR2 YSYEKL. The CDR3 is CASSLIAGGDTGELFF. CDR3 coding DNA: TGCGCCAGCAGCTTGATAGCGGGGGGGGATACCGGGGAGCTGTTTTTT.

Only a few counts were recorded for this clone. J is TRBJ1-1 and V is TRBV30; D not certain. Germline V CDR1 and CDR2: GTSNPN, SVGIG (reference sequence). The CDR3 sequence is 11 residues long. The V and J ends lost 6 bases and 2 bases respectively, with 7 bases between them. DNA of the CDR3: TGTGCCTGCCGAGAAAACACTGAAGCTTTCTTT. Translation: CACRENTEAFF.